This passage covers 31 T cell receptor beta chains from one sample sequenced in a study of shared clonotypes between healthy human individuals. Assay: immunoSEQ multiplex PCR; the TCRdb copy retains only in-frame clones and omits some. The table has 600,000 or so clones, approximately 96% seen once; the top ten hold approximately 0.12%. Terminally differentiated effector memory CD45RA+ cells were excluded by CCR7 positive selection of CD45RO-negative cells. Sequenced input: naive CD8+ T cells sorted from blood. The receptors were gathered from a young woman in good health.

This chain uses TRBV7-9 with TRBJ2-7; D not certain. The CDR3 contains 14 residues. Looked up from germline, CDR1 is SEHNR and CDR2 is FQNEAQ (reference sequence). The V gene lost 5 bases and the J gene lost 12 bases, with 23 bases spanning the gap. CDR3 in DNA: TGTGCCAGCAGCCATCAACGAGACCCAAACGTTGGGTACTTC. It is translated as CASSHQRDPNVGYF.

The chain employs TRBV19 and TRBJ1-1, with D possibly TRBD1 on 6 matching bases. Trimming cost V 5 bases and J 1 base, with 11 bases left between them. The CDR3 contains 14 residues. Germline V gene data show CDR1 as LNHDA and CDR2 as SQIVND (reference sequence). CDR3 region: CASSDPTGNTEAFF. CDR3 DNA: TGTGCCAGTAGTGACCCGACAGGGAACACTGAAGCTTTCTTT.

V and J are TRBV19 and TRBJ2-2; D is undetermined. The CDR3 totals 12 residues. The V and J ends lost 0 bases and 8 bases respectively, with 4 bases between them. Per germline, CDR1 LNHDA and CDR2 SQIVND (reference sequence). This chain's CDR3 is CASSIEAGELFF. The DNA of the CDR3 is TGTGCCAGTAGTATAGAAGCTGGGGAGCTGTTTTTT. Based on the CDR3 plus reference TRBV19 and TRBJ2-2, the full variable domain is DGGITQSPKYLFRKEGQNVTLSCEQNLNHDAMYWYRQDPGQGLRLIYYSQIVNDFQKGDIAEGYSVSREKKESFPLTVTSAQKNPTAFYLCASSIEAGELFFGEGSRLTVL.

V is TRBV6-1 and J is TRBJ2-7; 7 bases match TRBD1. The CDR3 runs to 13 residues. Germline V gene lookup returns CDR1 MNHNS and CDR2 SASEGT. Trimming cost V 11 bases and J 0 bases; bases outside gene matches: 7. The DNA of the CDR3 is TGTGCCGTCCGACGGGACAGCTCCTACGAGCAGTACTTC. Translating gives CAVRRDSSYEQYF.

Comment on this clone: At one end, the junction sequence differs from germline, possibly due to a read error. The chain has TRBV5-1 and TRBJ2-3; perhaps D is TRBD1 or TRBD2 (5 bases each). CDR1 is SGHRS, CDR2 YFSETQ, per germline. The length of the CDR3 is 13 residues. CDR3: CASHDPMTSGTAF. CDR3 in DNA: TGCGCCAGCCATGACCCGATGACCTCAGGGACCGCCTTT.

The V call is TRBV28, the J call TRBJ2-1; 13 nucleotides align to TRBD2. V dropped 7 bases and J dropped 5; count of bases not matched to a gene: 8. The germline CDR1 and CDR2 sequences are MDHEN and SYDVKM. The CDR3 totals 16 residues. The CDR3 spells CASTRSGLAGNNEQFF. The CDR3 region has the DNA TGTGCCAGCACCCGCTCGGGACTAGCGGGAAACAATGAGCAGTTCTTC.

CDR3 in DNA: TGTGCCAGCAGTTTTCCTGGGACAGGGAATGGGGAGACCCAGTACTTC. Its protein product is CASSFPGTGNGETQYF. The chain recombines TRBV28 with TRBJ2-5, with TRBD1 matching 9 bases. From germline, CDR1 is MDHEN and CDR2 SYDVKM. CDR3 length: 16 amino acids. Unmatched junction bases numbered 10, after V lost 3 bases and J lost 5 bases. Full variable domain (outside the CDR3, taken from reference TRBV28 and TRBJ2-5): DVKVTQSSRYLVKRTGEKVFLECVQDMDHENMFWYRQDPGLGLRLIYFSYDVKMKEKGDIPEGYSVSREKKERFSLILESASTNQTSMYLCASSFPGTGNGETQYFGPGTRLLVL.

The rearrangement links TRBV12-1 to TRBJ2-7; TRBD1, the D gene given by the table, was not confirmed from the DNA. TRBV12-1 constitutes a pseudogene. The CDR3 spans 13 residues. The CDR3 DNA follows: TGTGCCAGCAGCTTTGTGTGGCCATACGAGCAGTACTTC. This codes for CASSFVWPYEQYF.

Remarks on this clone: This CDR3 is also generated by other DNA sequences in the sample. The V gene is TRBV7-9, the J gene TRBJ2-7; tentative D call: TRBD2 (6 bases). Trimming pared 1 base from V and 4 bases from J, leaving 11 bases between. Germline CDR1 reads SEHNR; CDR2 reads FQNEAQ (reference sequence). The CDR3 loop spans 14 amino acids. CDR3 loop: CASSLGGGLYEQYF. CDR3 DNA sequence: TGTGCCAGCAGCTTAGGAGGAGGGTTGTACGAGCAGTACTTC.

CDR3 in DNA: TGTGCCAGCAGCTCGGAACCGGGATCCCGGGAACAAGAGACCCAGTACTTC. This translates into CASSSEPGSREQETQYF. The chain recombines TRBV5-4 with TRBJ2-5; tentatively, D is TRBD2 (5 bases). There are 17 residues in the CDR3. Germline V CDR1 and CDR2: SGHNT, YYREEE (reference sequence). With 3 bases removed from V and 2 bases from J, the gap between germline ends came to 20 bases.

The chain combines TRBV7-8 with TRBJ2-5; possibly TRBD2 for D (5 bases). The J call may be incorrect, as the DNA end agrees better with TRBJ2-7. CDR3 size: 15 residues. Germline values: CDR1 SGHVS, CDR2 FQNEAQ. CDR3 nucleotides: TGTGCCAGCAGCTTAGTCGGGGAGAGGGTATACGAGCAGTACTTC. It is translated as CASSLVGERVYEQYF.

J is TRBJ2-3 and V is TRBV6-5, with D maybe TRBD1 (7 bases). The ends were cut back, 0 bases at V and 0 bases at J, with 10 bases in the middle. This CDR3 is built from 16 residues. The germline gives CDR1 MNHEY, CDR2 SVGAGI. The CDR3 region is CASSYSEGASTDTQYF. The DNA for the CDR3 is TGTGCCAGCAGTTACTCGGAGGGGGCGAGCACAGATACGCAGTATTTT.

The chain uses TRBV28 and TRBJ2-1, with 9 bases aligning to TRBD2. The CDR3 has 14 residues. Germline V CDR1 and CDR2: MDHEN, SYDVKM. V dropped 6 bases and J dropped 5; count of bases not matched to a gene: 5. The CDR3 region is CASSRSGSNNEQFF. DNA of the CDR3: TGTGCCAGCAGCCGTAGCGGGAGTAACAATGAGCAGTTCTTC.

This rearrangement joins TRBV28 to TRBJ2-7; D is possibly TRBD2 (6 bases). V gave up 6 bases and J gave up 4 bases, with 16 bases separating them. Per germline, CDR1 MDHEN and CDR2 SYDVKM. The CDR3 consists of 14 residues. As DNA, the CDR3 is TGTGCCAGCAGGGGACTTACGGGGGTGTACGAGCAGTACTTC. Translating gives CASRGLTGVYEQYF.

The V and J genes are TRBV12-2 and TRBJ2-2; the table's D call of TRBD2 was not tested on the DNA. TRBV12-2 is annotated as a pseudogene. There are 18 residues in the CDR3. The chain's CDR3 is CASRLGTSGRANTGELFF. CDR3 DNA: TGTGCAAGTCGCTTAGGGACTAGCGGACGAGCGAACACCGGGGAGCTGTTTTTT.

The chain employs TRBV29-1 and TRBJ2-5; D is perhaps TRBD1 or TRBD2 (5 bases each). This CDR3 is built from 15 residues. The ends were cut back, 3 bases at V and 5 bases at J, with 19 bases in the middle. Germline CDR1 is SQVTM and CDR2 is ANQGSEA. The CDR3 nucleotides read TGCAGCGTTGACCGAGGGACCTTCCCCGCGGAGACCCAGTACTTC. Encoded protein: CSVDRGTFPAETQYF.

This chain links TRBV11-2 with TRBJ2-2; TRBD2 aligns across 7 bases. CDR1 is SGHAT, CDR2 FQNNGV, per germline. Trimming took 8 bases from V and 5 from J; bases not matched to a gene: 5. The CDR3 consists of 13 residues. CDR3 DNA sequence: TGTGCCAGCCCCGAGGGAGGGACCGGGGAGCTGTTTTTT. This codes for CASPEGGTGELFF.

The chain joins TRBV6-5 to TRBJ2-1; the D gene is possibly TRBD2 (5 bases). CDR1 is MNHEY, CDR2 SVGAGI, per germline. The CDR3 is made up of 15 amino acids. Trimming took 5 bases from V and 7 from J, leaving 18 bases between them. CDR3 loop: CASSIGGRVMNEQFF. The CDR3, as DNA: TGTGCCAGCAGTATCGGAGGCCGCGTGATGAATGAGCAGTTCTTC.

The chain links TRBV14 to TRBJ1-4; D is uncertain. The ends were cut back, 5 bases at V and 7 bases at J, with 17 bases in the middle. Germline V gives CDR1 SGHDN, CDR2 FVKESK. The CDR3 totals 15 residues. The chain's CDR3 is CASSATSQRGEKLFF. The CDR3, as DNA: TGTGCCAGCAGCGCCACATCCCAACGAGGTGAAAAACTGTTTTTT.

The J gene is TRBJ1-1, the V gene TRBV4-1; no firm D call. Germline CDR1 reads MGHRA; CDR2 reads YSYEKL. The CDR3 loop spans 15 amino acids. V was cut by 1 base and J by 1 base, with 10 bases left in between. CDR3 bases: TGCGCCAGCAGCCAAGCCCCACAAGCGAACACTGAAGCTTTCTTT. Its translation: CASSQAPQANTEAFF.

Comment on this clone: Other DNA sequences of this sample code for an identical CDR3. J is TRBJ1-1 and V is TRBV7-9, with D perhaps TRBD1 (5 bases). The CDR3 sequence is 12 residues long. Trimming took off 1 base at V and 6 bases at J, with 6 bases between the two ends. Per germline, CDR1 SEHNR and CDR2 FQNEAQ (reference sequence). This chain's CDR3 is CASSLVGAEAFF. The CDR3 DNA is TGTGCCAGCAGCTTAGTAGGGGCTGAAGCTTTCTTT.

This clone was observed a single time. This chain links TRBV27 with TRBJ2-1; D gene unclear. Germline CDR1 is MNHEY and CDR2 is SMNVEV (reference sequence). Trimming took 2 bases from V and 0 from J, leaving 8 bases between them. The CDR3 is 15 amino acids. The CDR3 DNA reads TGTGCCAGCAGTTTAGCGGCAAGCTCCTACAATGAGCAGTTCTTC. Translation: CASSLAASSYNEQFF.

This clone was recorded once. The sample has other DNA sequences that encode this CDR3 too. The rearrangement links TRBV7-9 to TRBJ2-7; D not resolved. CDR3 length equals 14 residues. Trimming cost V 1 base and J 4 bases, with 11 bases left between them. From germline, CDR1 is SEHNR and CDR2 FQNEAQ (reference sequence). The CDR3 reads CASSLVGPSYEQYF. Written as DNA, the CDR3 is TGTGCCAGCAGCTTAGTCGGCCCCTCTTACGAGCAGTACTTC. Drawing the rest from reference TRBV7-9 and TRBJ2-7, the complete variable domain is DTGVSQNPRHKITKRGQNVTFRCDPISEHNRLYWYRQTLGQGPEFLTYFQNEAQLEKSRLLSDRFSAERPKGSFSTLEIQRTEQGDSAMYLCASSLVGPSYEQYFGPGTRLTVT.

On this clone: Distinct nucleotide sequences in the sample also encode this CDR3. The chain's CDR3 is CASSLVGYEQYF. The CDR3 region has the DNA TGTGCCAGCAGTTTAGTCGGGTACGAGCAGTACTTC. The V and J genes are TRBV27 and TRBJ2-7, with unresolved D. The CDR3 spans 12 residues. V lost 2 bases and J lost 4, with 6 bases in between. CDR1 and CDR2 (germline): MNHEY, SMNVEV (reference sequence).

The V call is TRBV29-1, the J call TRBJ2-7; 7 positions match TRBD1. After removal of 6 bases from V and 3 bases from J, the junction contained 8 bases not matched to a gene. The CDR3 loop spans 13 amino acids. Per the germline V gene, CDR1 is SQVTM and CDR2 is ANQGSEA. This CDR3 is CSVIQGILYEQYF. DNA of the CDR3: TGCAGCGTGATACAGGGGATTCTCTACGAGCAGTACTTC.

The J gene is TRBJ2-7, the V gene TRBV19; TRBD1 is a possible D gene (6 bases). The germline V and J ends were trimmed by 3 bases and 3 bases, with 9 bases remaining between them. The CDR3 contains 13 residues. The V gene's germline CDR1 is LNHDA and CDR2 SQIVND (reference sequence). CDR3 residues: CASSIPDSYEQYF. CDR3 bases: TGTGCCAGTAGTATCCCGGACAGCTACGAGCAGTACTTC. Looking up the rest from reference TRBV19 and TRBJ2-7 gives the full variable domain: DGGITQSPKYLFRKEGQNVTLSCEQNLNHDAMYWYRQDPGQGLRLIYYSQIVNDFQKGDIAEGYSVSREKKESFPLTVTSAQKNPTAFYLCASSIPDSYEQYFGPGTRLTVT.

V is TRBV28 and J is TRBJ2-3; D is perhaps TRBD1 (6 bases). The germline V gene encodes CDR1 MDHEN and CDR2 SYDVKM. Trimming stripped 10 bases from V and 4 bases from J, with 12 bases between. There are 12 residues in the CDR3. In DNA form, the CDR3 reads TGTGCCACCACAGGGTTGCCAGATACGCAGTATTTT. Translation: CATTGLPDTQYF.

The chain combines TRBV12-5 with TRBJ1-1; D is undetermined. Germline-derived CDR1 and CDR2 are LGHNT and FRNRAP. CDR3 length: 13 amino acids. Trimming pared 4 bases from V and 1 base from J, leaving 7 bases between. CDR3 in DNA: TGTGCTAGTGGTTGGGGAAAGAACACTGAAGCTTTCTTT. Encoded protein: CASGWGKNTEAFF.

The V call is TRBV28, the J call TRBJ2-5; 9 bases agree with TRBD2. The CDR3 is 17 residues long. The V and J ends lost 5 bases and 3 bases, in that order; junction bases with no gene match: 13. Germline V gene data show CDR1 as MDHEN and CDR2 as SYDVKM. Here the CDR3 reads CASSPTLAGYGKETQYF. The CDR3 bases are TGTGCCAGCAGTCCAACCCTAGCGGGATATGGGAAAGAGACCCAGTACTTC.

This sequence joins TRBV28 and TRBJ1-2; a weak D match, TRBD1 (5 bases). V was clipped by 2 bases and J by 3 bases, with 19 bases between them. Germline-derived CDR1 and CDR2 are MDHEN and SYDVKM. The CDR3 runs 17 residues. The CDR3 region has the DNA TGTGCCAGCAGTTTAGATGATACCAGGGAGATGGACTATGGCTACACCTTC. It specifies CASSLDDTREMDYGYTF.

The rearrangement joins TRBV7-8 to TRBJ1-5, with a weak D call TRBD1 (5 bases). The CDR3 totals 14 residues. The germline gives CDR1 SGHVS, CDR2 FQNEAQ. V was cut by 4 bases and J by 7 bases, with 14 bases left in between. The CDR3 DNA reads as TGTGCCAGCAGCTCATCGGGGGGGAGGCAGCCCCAGCATTTT. Its protein is CASSSSGGRQPQHF.